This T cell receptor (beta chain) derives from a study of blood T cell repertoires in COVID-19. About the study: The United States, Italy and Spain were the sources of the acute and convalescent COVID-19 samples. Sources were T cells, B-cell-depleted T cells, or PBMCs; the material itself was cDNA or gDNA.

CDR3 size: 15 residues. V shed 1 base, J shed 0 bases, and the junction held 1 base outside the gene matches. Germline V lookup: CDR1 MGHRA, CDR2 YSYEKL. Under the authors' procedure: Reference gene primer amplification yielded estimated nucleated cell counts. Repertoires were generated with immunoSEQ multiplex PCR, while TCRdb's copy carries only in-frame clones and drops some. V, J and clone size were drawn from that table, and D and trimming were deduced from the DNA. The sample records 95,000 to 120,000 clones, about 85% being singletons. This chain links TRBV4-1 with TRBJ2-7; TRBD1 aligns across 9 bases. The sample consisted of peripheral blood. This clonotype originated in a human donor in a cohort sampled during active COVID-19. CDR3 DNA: TGCGCCAGCAGCCAAGGGGACAGGGCCTCCTACGAGCAGTACTTC. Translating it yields CASSQGDRASYEQYF.